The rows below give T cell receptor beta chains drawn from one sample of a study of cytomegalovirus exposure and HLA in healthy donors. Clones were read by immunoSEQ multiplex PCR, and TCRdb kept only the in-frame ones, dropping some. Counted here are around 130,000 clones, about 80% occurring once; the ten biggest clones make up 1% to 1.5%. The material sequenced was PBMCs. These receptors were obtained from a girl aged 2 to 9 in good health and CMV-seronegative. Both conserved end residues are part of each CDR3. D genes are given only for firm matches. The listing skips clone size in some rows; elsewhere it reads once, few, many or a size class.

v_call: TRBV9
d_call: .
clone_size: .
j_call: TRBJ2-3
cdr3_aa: CASSEAAGGRSDTQYF
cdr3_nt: TGTGCCAGCAGCGAGGCGGCCGGGGGGCGCTCAGATACGCAGTATTTT

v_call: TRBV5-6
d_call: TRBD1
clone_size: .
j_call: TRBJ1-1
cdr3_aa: CASNLGGVTEAFF
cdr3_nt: TGTGCCAGCAACTTAGGGGGCGTCACTGAAGCTTTCTTT

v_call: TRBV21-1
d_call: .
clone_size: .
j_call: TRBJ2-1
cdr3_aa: CASSTKLLSGSSYNEQFF
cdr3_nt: TGTGCCAGCAGCACAAAGCTCCTTTCGGGGAGCTCCTACAATGAGCAGTTCTTC

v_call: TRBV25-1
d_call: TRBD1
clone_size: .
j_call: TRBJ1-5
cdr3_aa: CASSAGQASNQPQHF
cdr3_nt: TGTGCCAGCAGTGCCGGACAGGCAAGCAATCAGCCCCAGCATTTT

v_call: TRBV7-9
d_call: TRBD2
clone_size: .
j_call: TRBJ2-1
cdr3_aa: CASSTTRLAGGHEQFF
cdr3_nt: TGTGCCAGCAGCACTACTCGCCTAGCGGGGGGCCATGAGCAGTTCTTC

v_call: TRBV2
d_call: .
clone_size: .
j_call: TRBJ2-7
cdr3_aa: CASIADSARIYEQYF
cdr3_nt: TGTGCCAGCATCGCGGACAGTGCAAGGATCTACGAGCAGTACTTC

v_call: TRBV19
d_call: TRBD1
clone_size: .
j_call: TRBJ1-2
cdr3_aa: CASSIAGQENYGYTF
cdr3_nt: TGTGCCAGTAGTATTGCTGGACAGGAGAACTATGGCTACACCTTC

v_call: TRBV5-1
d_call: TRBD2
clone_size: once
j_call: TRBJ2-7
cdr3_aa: CASSLGAGVPYEQYF
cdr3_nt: TGCGCCAGCAGCTTGGGAGCGGGAGTTCCCTACGAGCAGTACTTC

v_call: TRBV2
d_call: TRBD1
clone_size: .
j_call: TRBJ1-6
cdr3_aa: CASSDKEWTGTGNSPLHF
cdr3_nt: TGTGCCAGCAGTGACAAAGAGTGGACCGGGACAGGTAATTCACCCCTCCACTTT

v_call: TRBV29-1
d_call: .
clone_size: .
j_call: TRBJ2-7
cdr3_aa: CSVRLAESSYEQYF
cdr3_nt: TGCAGCGTCCGCTTAGCGGAGAGCTCCTACGAGCAGTACTTC

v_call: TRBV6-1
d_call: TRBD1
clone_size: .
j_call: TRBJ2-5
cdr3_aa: CASSVGTGGAGETQYF
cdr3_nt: TGTGCCAGCAGTGTCGGGACAGGGGGCGCGGGGGAGACCCAGTACTTC

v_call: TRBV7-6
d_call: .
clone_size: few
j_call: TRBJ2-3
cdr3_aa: CASSLYYSSTSDTQYF
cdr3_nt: TGTGCCAGCAGCTTATATTATTCGAGTACTTCAGATACGCAGTATTTT

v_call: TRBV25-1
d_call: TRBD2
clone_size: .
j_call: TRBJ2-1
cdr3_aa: CASSEALAVSSYNEQFF
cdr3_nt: TGTGCCAGCAGTGAAGCACTAGCGGTGAGCTCCTACAATGAGCAGTTCTTC

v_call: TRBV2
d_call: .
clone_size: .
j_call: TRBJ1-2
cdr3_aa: CASSERGGGYTF
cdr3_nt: TGTGCCAGCAGTGAAAGGGGAGGCGGCTACACCTTC